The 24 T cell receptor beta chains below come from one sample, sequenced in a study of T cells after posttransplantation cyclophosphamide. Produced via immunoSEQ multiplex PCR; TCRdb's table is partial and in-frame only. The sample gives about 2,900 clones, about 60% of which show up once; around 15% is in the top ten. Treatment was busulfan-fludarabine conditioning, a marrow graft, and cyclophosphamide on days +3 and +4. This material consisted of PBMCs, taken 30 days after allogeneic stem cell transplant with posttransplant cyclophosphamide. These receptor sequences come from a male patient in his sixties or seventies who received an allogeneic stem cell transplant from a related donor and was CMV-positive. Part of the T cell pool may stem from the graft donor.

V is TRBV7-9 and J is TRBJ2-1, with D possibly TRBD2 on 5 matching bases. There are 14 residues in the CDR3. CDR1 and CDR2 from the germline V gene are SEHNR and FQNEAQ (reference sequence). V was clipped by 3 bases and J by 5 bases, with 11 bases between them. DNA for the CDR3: TGTGCCAGCAGCTTTGGCACTAGAAACAATGAGCAGTTCTTC. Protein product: CASSFGTRNNEQFF.

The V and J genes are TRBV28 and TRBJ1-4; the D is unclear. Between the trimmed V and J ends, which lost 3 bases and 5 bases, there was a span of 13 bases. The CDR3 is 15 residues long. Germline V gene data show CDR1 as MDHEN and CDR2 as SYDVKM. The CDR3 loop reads CASSFHAGSNEKLFF. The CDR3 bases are TGTGCCAGCAGTTTTCACGCAGGCTCGAATGAAAAACTGTTTTTT.

Here the CDR3 DNA reads TGTGCCAGCAGCCGCCCGACTAGCGGGTATAACAATGAGCAGTTCTTC. Translated: CASSRPTSGYNNEQFF. V is TRBV14 and J is TRBJ2-1, with 10 bases fitting TRBD2. V lost 4 bases, J lost 5 bases, and 8 bases stayed unmatched. CDR1 and CDR2 from the germline V gene are SGHDN and FVKESK. This CDR3 has 16 residues.

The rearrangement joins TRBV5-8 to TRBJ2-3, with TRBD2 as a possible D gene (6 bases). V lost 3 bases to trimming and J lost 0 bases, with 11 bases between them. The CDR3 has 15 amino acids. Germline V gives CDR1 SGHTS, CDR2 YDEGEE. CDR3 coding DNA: TGTGCCAGCAGCTCCCGCGGGACTAGCACAGATACGCAGTATTTT. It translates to CASSSRGTSTDTQYF.

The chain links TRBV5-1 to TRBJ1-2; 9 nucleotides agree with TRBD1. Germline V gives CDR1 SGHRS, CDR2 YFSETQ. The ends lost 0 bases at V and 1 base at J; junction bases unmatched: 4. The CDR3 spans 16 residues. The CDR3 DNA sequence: TGCGCCAGCAGCTTGGCGGACAGGGGATTTAACTATGGCTACACCTTC. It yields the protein CASSLADRGFNYGYTF.

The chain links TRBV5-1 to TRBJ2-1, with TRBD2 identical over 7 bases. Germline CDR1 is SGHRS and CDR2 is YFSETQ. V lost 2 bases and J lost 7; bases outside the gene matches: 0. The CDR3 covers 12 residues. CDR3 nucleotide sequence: TGCGCCAGCAGCTTACTAGCGAATGAGCAGTTCTTC. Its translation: CASSLLANEQFF.

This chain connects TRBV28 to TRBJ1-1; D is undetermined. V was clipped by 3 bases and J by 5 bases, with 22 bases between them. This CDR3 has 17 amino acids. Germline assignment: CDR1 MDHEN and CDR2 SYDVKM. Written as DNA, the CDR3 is TGTGCCAGCAGTTTGGTTGTCTTCTCTCGGAGAGGAACTGAAGCTTTCTTT. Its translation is CASSLVVFSRRGTEAFF.

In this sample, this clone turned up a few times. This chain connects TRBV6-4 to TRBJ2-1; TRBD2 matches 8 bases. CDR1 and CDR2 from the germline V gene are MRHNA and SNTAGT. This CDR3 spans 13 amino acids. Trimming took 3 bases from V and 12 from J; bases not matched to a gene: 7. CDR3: CASSETSGSMQFF. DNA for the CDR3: TGTGCCAGCAGTGAAACTAGCGGAAGTATGCAGTTCTTC.

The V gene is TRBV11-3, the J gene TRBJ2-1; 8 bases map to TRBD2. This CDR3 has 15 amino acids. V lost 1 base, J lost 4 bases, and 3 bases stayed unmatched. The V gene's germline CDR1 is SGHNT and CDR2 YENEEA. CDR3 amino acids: CASSLVASGYNEQFF. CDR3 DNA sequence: TGTGCCAGCAGCTTAGTGGCTAGCGGGTACAATGAGCAGTTCTTC.

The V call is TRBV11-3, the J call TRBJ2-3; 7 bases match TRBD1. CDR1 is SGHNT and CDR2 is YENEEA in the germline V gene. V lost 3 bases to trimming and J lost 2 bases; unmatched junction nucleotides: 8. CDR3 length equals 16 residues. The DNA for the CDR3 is TGTGCCAGCAGCTTCCGCCGGACAGGATACACAGATACGCAGTATTTT. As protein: CASSFRRTGYTDTQYF.

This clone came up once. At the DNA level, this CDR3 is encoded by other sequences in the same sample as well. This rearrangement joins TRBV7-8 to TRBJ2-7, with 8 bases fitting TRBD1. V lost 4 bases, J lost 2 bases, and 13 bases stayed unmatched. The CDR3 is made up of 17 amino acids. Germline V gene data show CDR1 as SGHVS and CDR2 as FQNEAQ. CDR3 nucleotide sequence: TGTGCCAGCAGCTCGGACAGGGAATCGAGGGGCCCCTACGAGCAGTACTTC. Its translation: CASSSDRESRGPYEQYF.

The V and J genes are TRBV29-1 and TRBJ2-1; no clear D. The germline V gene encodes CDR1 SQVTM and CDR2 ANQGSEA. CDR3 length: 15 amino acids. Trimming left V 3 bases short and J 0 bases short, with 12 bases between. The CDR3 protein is CSVDSAVGSYNEQFF. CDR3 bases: TGCAGCGTTGATTCGGCGGTAGGCTCCTACAATGAGCAGTTCTTC.

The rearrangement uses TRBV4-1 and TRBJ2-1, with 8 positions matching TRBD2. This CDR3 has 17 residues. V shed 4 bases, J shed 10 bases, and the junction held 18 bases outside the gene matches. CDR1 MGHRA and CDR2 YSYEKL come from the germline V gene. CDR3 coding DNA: TGCGCCAGCAGCCCCTCTGGTGGAGCGGGAGCGGCGGGGGAGCAGTTCTTC. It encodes CASSPSGGAGAAGEQFF.

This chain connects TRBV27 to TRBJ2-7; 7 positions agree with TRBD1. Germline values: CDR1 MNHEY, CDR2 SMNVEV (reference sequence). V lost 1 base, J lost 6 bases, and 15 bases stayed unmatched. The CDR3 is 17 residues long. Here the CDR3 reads CASSLYPTGLQGSEQYF. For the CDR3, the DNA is TGTGCCAGCAGTTTATATCCGACGGGATTACAGGGGTCCGAGCAGTACTTC.

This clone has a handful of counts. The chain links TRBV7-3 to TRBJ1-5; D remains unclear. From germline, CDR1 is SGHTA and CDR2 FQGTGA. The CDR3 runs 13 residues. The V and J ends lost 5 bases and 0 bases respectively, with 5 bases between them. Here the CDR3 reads CASSRGSNQPQHF. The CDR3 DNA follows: TGTGCCAGCAGCCGGGGTAGCAATCAGCCCCAGCATTTT.

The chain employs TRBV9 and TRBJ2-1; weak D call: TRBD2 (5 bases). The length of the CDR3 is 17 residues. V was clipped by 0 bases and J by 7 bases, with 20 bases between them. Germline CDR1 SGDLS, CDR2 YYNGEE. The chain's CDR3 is CASSVGIYETPGNEQFF. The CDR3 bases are TGTGCCAGCAGCGTAGGCATTTACGAGACCCCGGGGAATGAGCAGTTCTTC.

CDR3 in DNA: TGTGCCAGCAGTCCAGGGTCCAGGGTGAGATACGAGCAGTACTTC. Protein product: CASSPGSRVRYEQYF. V gene TRBV7-9 combines with J gene TRBJ2-7; D is perhaps TRBD1 (5 bases). This CDR3 has 15 amino acids. V was cut by 6 bases and J by 4 bases, with 19 bases left in between. The germline V gene encodes CDR1 SEHNR and CDR2 FQNEAQ (reference sequence). The variable domain in full, completed from reference TRBV7-9 and TRBJ2-7, reads DTGVSQNPRHKITKRGQNVTFRCDPISEHNRLYWYRQTLGQGPEFLTYFQNEAQLEKSRLLSDRFSAERPKGSFSTLEIQRTEQGDSAMYLCASSPGSRVRYEQYFGPGTRLTVT.

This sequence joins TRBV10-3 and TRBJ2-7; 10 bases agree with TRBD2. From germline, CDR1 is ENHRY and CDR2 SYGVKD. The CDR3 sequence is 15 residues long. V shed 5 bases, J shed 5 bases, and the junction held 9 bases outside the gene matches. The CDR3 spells CAISKTSGNLDEQYF. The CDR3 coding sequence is TGTGCCATCAGTAAAACTAGCGGGAATTTAGACGAGCAGTACTTC.

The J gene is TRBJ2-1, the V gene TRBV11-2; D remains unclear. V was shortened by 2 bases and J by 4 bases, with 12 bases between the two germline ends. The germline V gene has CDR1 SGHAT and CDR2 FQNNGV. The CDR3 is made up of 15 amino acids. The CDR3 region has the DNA TGTGCCAGCAGCTTAAGTATGTCGCGTTACAATGAGCAGTTCTTC. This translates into CASSLSMSRYNEQFF.

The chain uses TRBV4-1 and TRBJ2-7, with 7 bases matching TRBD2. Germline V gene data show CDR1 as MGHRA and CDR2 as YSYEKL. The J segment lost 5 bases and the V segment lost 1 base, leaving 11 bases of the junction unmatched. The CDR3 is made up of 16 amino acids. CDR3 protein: CASSQVWGGEADEQYF. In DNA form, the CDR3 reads TGCGCCAGCAGCCAAGTATGGGGGGGGGAAGCGGACGAGCAGTACTTC.

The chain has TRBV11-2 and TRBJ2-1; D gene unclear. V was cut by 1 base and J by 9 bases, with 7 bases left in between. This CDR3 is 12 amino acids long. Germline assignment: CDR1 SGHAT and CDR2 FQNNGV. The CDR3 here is CASSLGVTEQFF. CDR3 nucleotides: TGTGCCAGCAGCTTAGGCGTCACTGAGCAGTTCTTC.

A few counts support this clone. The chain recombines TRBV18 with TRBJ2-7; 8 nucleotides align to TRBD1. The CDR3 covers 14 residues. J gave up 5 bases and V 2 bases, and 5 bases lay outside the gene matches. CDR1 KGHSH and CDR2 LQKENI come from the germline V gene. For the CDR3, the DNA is TGTGCCAGCTCACCAGCAGGGGGCCCGCACGAGCAGTACTTC. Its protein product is CASSPAGGPHEQYF.

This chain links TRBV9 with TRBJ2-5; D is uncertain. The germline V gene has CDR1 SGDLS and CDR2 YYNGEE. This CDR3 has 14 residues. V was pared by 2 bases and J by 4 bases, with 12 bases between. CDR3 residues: CASSVWNRRETQYF. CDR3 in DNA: TGTGCCAGCAGCGTTTGGAACCGGAGAGAGACCCAGTACTTC.

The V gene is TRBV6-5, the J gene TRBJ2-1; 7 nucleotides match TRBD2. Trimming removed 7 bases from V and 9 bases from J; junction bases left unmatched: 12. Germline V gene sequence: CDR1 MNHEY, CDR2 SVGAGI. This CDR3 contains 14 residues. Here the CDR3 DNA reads TGTGCCAGCATCCGGGCTAGCGGAGGTGGTGAGCAGTTCTTC. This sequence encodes CASIRASGGGEQFF.